This TCR beta chain was identified during a study of identifying expanded T cells in peripheral blood. J gave up 7 bases and V 1 base, and 7 bases lay outside the gene matches. The germline V gene encodes CDR1 SGHTA and CDR2 FQGNSA. The CDR3 contains 14 residues. Collection occurred without any documented infections or immune events in donors. As regards this clone: Its antigen remains unknown.

Study-wide findings and caveats: Across healthy donors, higher total template counts meant significantly greater roughly 2-week count variance.

Profiled with immunoSEQ multiplex PCR; TCRdb holds only in-frame clones, not every one. The sample has approximately 79,000 clones; around 90% are singletons. The sequence came from a person aged 18-69 years in good health. V is TRBV7-2 and J is TRBJ2-7, with TRBD2 matching over 7 bases. Sequencing was carried out using blood. CDR3 sequence: CASSLDAGAGEQYF. The CDR3 nucleotides are TGTGCCAGCAGCTTAGACGCGGGAGCGGGGGAGCAGTACTTC.